This T cell receptor (beta chain) was retrieved from a study of a mutant IDH1 vaccine in newly diagnosed glioma. Background on the study: Radiotherapy, temozolomide, or both had been given previously, and both were given to most. General study results and limits: Patients showed vaccine-induced immune responses at a rate of 80% to 95%. Pseudoprogression looked unconnected to shifts in top peripheral T cell clonotypes.

Assay: immunoSEQ multiplex PCR; the TCRdb copy retains only in-frame clones and omits some. The sample holds fewer than 65,000 clones; about 83% are singletons and the top ten take 1.5% to 2%. About this clone itself: Its antigen is unidentified.

Time point denoted: baseline, week 1 (first vaccination visit). Documented treatment: pre-vaccination baseline after standard-of-care therapy. New WHO grade 3 or 4 astrocytomas that were IDH1-mutant and ATRX-lost had been found in donors. The CDR3 runs to 11 residues. Germline-derived CDR1 and CDR2 are DFQATT and SNEGSKA (reference sequence). The sequence was obtained from a woman in her forties with glioma. This chain links TRBV20-1 with TRBJ2-1; D remains ambiguous. Sequences were derived from PBMCs, sampled from a glioma patient treated with radiotherapy, temozolomide or both. The CDR3 DNA reads as TGCACCGCGCTGGGTATGGGTGAGCAGTTCTTC. Its protein product is CTALGMGEQFF.